This T cell receptor beta chain was recorded in a study of HIV-infected patients and healthy controls. This clonotype has a handful of counts. With V trimmed by 2 bases and J by 4 bases, 13 bases remained unmatched. The germline CDR1 and CDR2 sequences are SEHNR and FQNEAQ (reference sequence). This CDR3 contains 18 residues. TCRdb ran MiXCR on the 5' RACE reads and lists one entry per CDR3 protein. In the table there are around 58,000 distinct CDR3 sequences, 15% to 20% of which are singletons. The clonotype was recovered from a human donor in good health. Sequencing was done on a sample of CD4+ T cells from blood. J is TRBJ2-1 and V is TRBV7-9; 8 bases fit TRBD2. CDR3 nucleotide sequence: TGTGCCAGCAGCTTACGGGGGGGGCGGGACTATGTGTACAATGAGCAGTTCTTC. It is translated as CASSLRGGRDYVYNEQFF.